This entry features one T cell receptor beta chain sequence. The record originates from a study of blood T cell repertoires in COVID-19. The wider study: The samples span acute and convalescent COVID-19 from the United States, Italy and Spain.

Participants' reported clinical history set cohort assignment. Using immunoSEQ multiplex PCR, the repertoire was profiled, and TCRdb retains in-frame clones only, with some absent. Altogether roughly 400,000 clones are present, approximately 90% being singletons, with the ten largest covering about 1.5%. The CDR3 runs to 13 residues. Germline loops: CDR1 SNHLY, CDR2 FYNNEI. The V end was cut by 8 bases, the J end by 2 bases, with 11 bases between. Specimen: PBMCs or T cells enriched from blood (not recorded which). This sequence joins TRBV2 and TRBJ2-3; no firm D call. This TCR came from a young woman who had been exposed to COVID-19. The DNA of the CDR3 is TGTGCCAGCGGGCAGCAAATCACAGATACGCAGTATTTT. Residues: CASGQQITDTQYF.